A selection of T cell receptor beta chains follows, all from one sample in a study of molecular identifiers for immune sequencing clone quantification. TCRdb re-called the PCR reads through MiXCR, storing one row per CDR3 protein. The sample carries more than 450,000 distinct CDR3 sequences, around 25% recorded once. The sample comprised naive CD8+ T cells from blood, with Jurkat cell RNA spiked in. These receptors all come from a human donor in good health. Some libraries in this study had Jurkat cell RNA spiked in. The conserved cysteine and the conserved F or W are not part of the CDR3 here. The size of a clone is reported for some rows only, either as once, few or many, or as a class for expanded clones.

size,V,J,CDR3
many,TRBV7-9,TRBJ2-7,ASSLVGPEQY
few,TRBV19,TRBJ2-7,ASSMSGGYWYEQY
few,TRBV6-2/TRBV6-3,TRBJ2-7,ASSSAGAGEQY
-,TRBV3-1,TRBJ1-1,ASSQGQQGWFGAF
once,TRBV15,TRBJ2-1,ATSKGTTSYNEQF
few,TRBV6-2/TRBV6-3,TRBJ1-1,ASRNPREGKTEAF
few,TRBV20-1,TRBJ2-7,SASGGLAGAFLYEQY
many,TRBV5-1,TRBJ2-3,ATRWGETDTQY
-,TRBV20-1,TRBJ2-5,SARDSPPGQVYETQY
few,TRBV11-3,TRBJ2-3,ASSGGRGSTDTQY
-,TRBV20-1,TRBJ2-4,SADSGMKNIQY
-,TRBV3-1,TRBJ2-3,ASSQVGWSADTQY
-,TRBV2,TRBJ1-2,ASSITDWNYGYT
many,TRBV7-9,TRBJ2-3,ASSHTSHTDTQY
-,TRBV28,TRBJ2-1,ASRPPGLTHNEQF
-,TRBV5-4,TRBJ2-5,ASSLAIEGETQY
many,TRBV4-3,TRBJ2-7,ASSQAYGARYEQY
-,TRBV3-1,TRBJ2-7,ASSPGLAGGLTGEQY
-,TRBV24-1,TRBJ2-5,ATAGTSGQEPQY
-,TRBV9,TRBJ2-7,ASSGRLTGAQY
-,TRBV19,TRBJ1-1,ASRTGSPEAF
many,TRBV7-9,TRBJ2-2,ASTPRETGELF
few,TRBV6-6,TRBJ2-2,ASTHGGGGTGELF
-,TRBV6-5,TRBJ1-5,ASSYAGGGNQPQH
many,TRBV4-3,TRBJ2-3,ASSQVIGAGTDTQY
many,TRBV30,TRBJ2-1,AWSPTGLSYNEQF
-,TRBV7-6,TRBJ2-7,ASSLAAGGSRYEQY
many,TRBV5-1,TRBJ2-5,ASSQPPDRIQETQY
few,TRBV7-2,TRBJ1-5,ASSHADTGGFPPQH
few,TRBV5-1,TRBJ2-7,ASSPINSGTGSYEQY
many,TRBV7-2,TRBJ2-3,ASSRLADSTDTQY
many,TRBV28,TRBJ2-3,ASSLLAGPRYTQY
few,TRBV24-1,TRBJ2-3,ATSDAVFGESDTQY
few,TRBV12-3/TRBV12-4,TRBJ2-5,ASREDIQETQY
-,TRBV5-1,TRBJ1-1,ASSPGPMNPEAF
-,TRBV20-1,TRBJ2-7,SARTVNGYEQY
-,TRBV19,TRBJ1-2,ASTENTARPTRDGYT
many,TRBV12-3/TRBV12-4,TRBJ2-3,ASSLGPPSGSANTQY
-,TRBV5-4,TRBJ2-3,ASSLLWKAGQGEADTQY
few,TRBV7-9,TRBJ2-5,ASSLNSGWEETQY
few,TRBV7-9,TRBJ1-2,ATDLRTAGNYGYT
-,TRBV29-1,TRBJ1-5,SGWVSGQPQH
many,TRBV19,TRBJ1-1,ASSLGQSMNTEAF
many,TRBV7-2,TRBJ2-7,ASSSQLAGAYEQY
-,TRBV2,TRBJ2-5,ASSDGRGQETQY
-,TRBV5-6,TRBJ1-1,AGSKWTGEGTEAF
-,TRBV5-1,TRBJ2-1,ASSRGLAGGMSYNEQF
-,TRBV3-1,TRBJ2-1,ASSQEKLSRKLF
few,TRBV20-1,TRBJ2-5,SASGRDWYQETQY